These 5 T cell receptor beta chains came from one sample sequenced in a study of regulatory dendritic cells for organ transplantation. Data came from immunoSEQ multiplex PCR; TCRdb stores just in-frame clones and leaves some out. Here the sample spans approximately 9,300 clones, just over 65% being singletons. Allogeneic regulatory or mature dendritic cells were co-cultured for roughly five days with CFSE-labeled sorted T cells at 1:10. These receptors' antigens are unknown. Sequenced material: naive CD4+ T cells from blood cultured with dendritic cells. Documented subset: CD45RA+ naive T cells. These receptors originate from a human donor in good health.

The chain is built from TRBV7-8 and TRBJ2-7, with a tentative D call TRBD2 (6 bases). The CDR3 spans 13 residues. Trimming left V 0 bases short and J 3 bases short, with 6 bases between. CDR1 and CDR2 (germline): SGHVS, FQNEAQ. CDR3 residues: CASSLAGGYEQYF. The CDR3 bases are TGTGCCAGCAGCTTAGCCGGGGGCTACGAGCAGTACTTC.

This clone has just a few counts. Germline and junction disagree at one end, which may indicate a read error. The chain links TRBV9 to TRBJ2-2, with 10 positions matching TRBD2. The CDR3 consists of 17 residues. The germline CDR1 and CDR2 sequences are SGDLS and YYNGEE. The CDR3 region has the DNA TGTGCAAGCACGTCTCCTAGCGGGGGAGTGAACACCGGGGAGCTGTTTTTT. Translating gives CASTSPSGGVNTGELFF.

This sequence joins TRBV15 and TRBJ2-1; 7 nucleotides line up with TRBD1. Germline lookup yields CDR1 LNHNV and CDR2 YYDKDF (reference sequence). This CDR3 comprises 16 residues. After removal of 5 bases from V and 6 bases from J, the junction contained 13 bases not matched to a gene. DNA of the CDR3: TGTGCCACCAGCGTCCGAAGGGGGCCGGAATCCAATGAGCAGTTCTTC. It codes for CATSVRRGPESNEQFF.

The chain has TRBV2 and TRBJ2-4, with D possibly TRBD1 on 5 matching bases. Trimming removed 7 bases from V and 1 base from J, with 11 bases in between. Germline V gives CDR1 SNHLY, CDR2 FYNNEI. The CDR3 spans 14 residues. The CDR3 protein is CASMKGLAKNIQYF. Written as DNA, the CDR3 is TGTGCCAGCATGAAGGGGTTGGCCAAAAACATTCAGTACTTC.

The V call is TRBV5-1, the J call TRBJ1-2; no clear D gene. This CDR3 spans 15 amino acids. Looked up from germline, CDR1 is SGHRS and CDR2 is YFSETQ. The ends were cut back, 2 bases at V and 6 bases at J, with 17 bases in the middle. The CDR3 here is CASSFSAPGGDGYTF. Written as DNA, the CDR3 is TGCGCCAGCAGCTTCTCCGCTCCCGGAGGCGATGGCTACACCTTC.